This TCR beta chain emerged from a study of shared clonotypes between healthy human individuals. As for this clone: Its antigen is unknown.

The repertoire was sequenced with immunoSEQ multiplex PCR; TCRdb's copy has only in-frame clones and lacks some. The sample contains 2 million to 3 million clones, under 95% of which appear only once. The CDR3 runs 17 residues. Study results and limitations: Larger estimated richness was generally recorded for naive subsets relative to memory subsets. The study's rarefaction showed incomplete sorted-subset sequencing despite large depth.

The chain couples TRBV21-1 to TRBJ2-1; TRBD2 is taken as the D call from the table, unchecked against the DNA. TRBV21-1 is reported as a pseudogene. The clonotype comes from a man younger than 30 in good health. Some clones in this sample may be carry-over from other donors' samples. The sample comprised naive CD4+ T cells from PBMCs. Subset reported: CD45RA+ positively selected. CDR3 sequence: CASSKVTSGDHDYEQFF. Written as DNA, the CDR3 is TGTGCCAGCAGCAAAGTGACTAGCGGGGATCATGACTATGAGCAGTTCTTC.